This TCR beta chain was sequenced for a study of CD8+ T cells in alopecia areata. The authors extracted RNA and reverse transcribed it into cDNA as the sequencing template. Measured with immunoSEQ multiplex PCR; TCRdb has only the in-frame clones, and not every one. This sample has some 170,000 clones; about 48% occur once, and the top ten carry roughly 10%. Sample treatment: oral pan-JAK inhibitor, 5-10 mg twice daily. Alopecia areata patients provided lesional scalp punch biopsies and peripheral blood, both collected for the study. The germline V gene encodes CDR1 SGHVS and CDR2 FQNEAQ. V dropped 5 bases and J dropped 1 base, with 18 bases sitting between them. The CDR3 runs 16 residues.

Material: CD8+ T cells sorted from blood, obtained at week 24, from a patient treated with tofacitinib. This receptor was taken from a human donor with alopecia areata. This sequence joins TRBV7-8 and TRBJ2-7, with D possibly called TRBD1 or TRBD2 (5 bases each). The CDR3: CASSPRDRFSSYEQYF. The DNA of the CDR3 is TGTGCCAGCAGCCCCCGGGACCGTTTTTCATCCTACGAGCAGTACTTC. The variable domain in full, completed from reference TRBV7-8 and TRBJ2-7, reads GAGVSQSPRYKVAKRGQDVALRCDPISGHVSLFWYQQALGQGPEFLTYFQNEAQLDKSGLPSDRFFAERPEGSVSTLKIQRTQQEDSAVYLCASSPRDRFSSYEQYFGPGTRLTVT.